The 25 T cell receptor beta chains presented below share a single source sample, sequenced in a study of blood T cell repertoires in COVID-19. Measured with immunoSEQ multiplex PCR; TCRdb has only the in-frame clones, and not every one. This sample has about 200,000 clones, with more than 65% found just once. What was sequenced was peripheral blood. Receptors originate from a woman aged 80 or over with acute or convalescent COVID-19.

This clone was seen a handful of times. The chain uses TRBV5-6 and TRBJ1-2; 7 positions match TRBD1. The CDR3 runs to 15 residues. The V segment lost 9 bases and the J segment 4 bases; nucleotides outside the gene matches: 15. Germline values: CDR1 SGHDT, CDR2 YYEEEE. The DNA of the CDR3 is TGTGCCACCAAAACACAGGGGAATCTGGGCTATGGCTACACCTTC. The encoded protein is CATKTQGNLGYGYTF.

The chain employs TRBV6-5 and TRBJ1-2; D not certain. CDR3 length: 14 amino acids. Germline V gives CDR1 MNHEY, CDR2 SVGAGI. Trimming removed 4 bases at V and 1 base at J, with 10 bases between. CDR3 nucleotides: TGTGCCAGCAGTTTTGGGCCATTTAACTATGGCTACACCTTC. Amino acids: CASSFGPFNYGYTF.

This clone has only a few counts. The chain is built from TRBV19 and TRBJ1-1, with D tentatively TRBD1 (6 bases). The CDR3 sequence is 13 residues long. Trimming removed 3 bases at V and 5 bases at J, with 10 bases between. CDR1 is LNHDA, CDR2 SQIVND, per germline (reference sequence). CDR3: CASSMSRGTEAFF. In DNA form, the CDR3 reads TGTGCCAGTAGTATGTCCAGGGGAACTGAAGCTTTCTTT.

J is TRBJ2-7 and V is TRBV3-1 (or the pseudogene TRBV3-2); 8 nucleotides agree with TRBD2. CDR1 and CDR2 (germline): LGHDT, YNNKEL (reference sequence). V dropped 0 bases and J dropped 5; count of bases not matched to a gene: 9. The CDR3 extends over 16 amino acids. CDR3 loop: CASSQDLLSGNNEQYF. Written as DNA, the CDR3 is TGTGCCAGCAGCCAAGATCTCCTTAGCGGGAACAACGAGCAGTACTTC.

The J gene is TRBJ2-7, the V gene TRBV6-5; 9 bases are shared with TRBD1. The germline V gene has CDR1 MNHEY and CDR2 SVGAGI. CDR3 length equals 15 residues. Trimming removed 4 bases from V and 3 bases from J; junction bases left unmatched: 7. In DNA, the CDR3 is TGTGCCAGCAGTTTCGGGACAGGGCCTCACTACGAGCAGTACTTC. Translation: CASSFGTGPHYEQYF.

The V call is TRBV6-1, the J call TRBJ1-5; D is perhaps TRBD1 (5 bases). The CDR3 loop spans 15 amino acids. V lost 2 bases and J 3 bases, leaving 11 bases between the germline ends. Looked up from germline, CDR1 is MNHNS and CDR2 is SASEGT. As DNA, the CDR3 is TGTGCCAGCAGTGAACGGACACAGCACAATCAGCCCCAGCATTTT. Translation gives CASSERTQHNQPQHF.

The V and J genes are TRBV5-1 and TRBJ2-7; TRBD2 agrees at 9 bases. The germline CDR1 and CDR2 sequences are SGHRS and YFSETQ. The length of the CDR3 is 14 residues. The J segment lost 4 bases and the V segment lost 0 bases, leaving 2 bases of the junction unmatched. CDR3 region: CASSLASGAYEQYF. Written as DNA, the CDR3 is TGCGCCAGCAGCTTGGCTAGCGGGGCTTACGAGCAGTACTTC.

This clone was seen a single time. This sequence joins TRBV2 and TRBJ1-5; perhaps TRBD1 as D (5 bases). V was shortened by 2 bases and J by 12 bases, with 8 bases between the two germline ends. This CDR3 contains 11 residues. Germline V gene data show CDR1 as SNHLY and CDR2 as FYNNEI. The DNA of the CDR3 is TGTGCCAGCAGTGAACCGGGACTCCAGCATTTT. Its protein is CASSEPGLQHF.

J is TRBJ2-2 and V is TRBV9, with 7 bases that match TRBD1. V gave up 3 bases and J gave up 5 bases; unmatched junction bases: 10. The CDR3 runs 16 residues. Germline loops: CDR1 SGDLS, CDR2 YYNGEE. The CDR3 nucleotides read TGTGCCAGCAGCGCCGCCGGGACAGTAGTGACCGGGGAGCTGTTTTTT. Residues: CASSAAGTVVTGELFF.

Of note for this clone: Additional DNA sequences in this sample encode the identical CDR3. The chain joins TRBV18 to TRBJ2-1, with D tentatively TRBD2 (6 bases). Looked up from germline, CDR1 is KGHSH and CDR2 is LQKENI. Trimming cost V 2 bases and J 1 base, with 6 bases left between them. This CDR3 spans 14 amino acids. CDR3 amino acids: CASSPGGSYNEQFF. In DNA, the CDR3 is TGTGCCAGCTCACCAGGGGGGTCCTACAATGAGCAGTTCTTC.

The V and J genes are TRBV6-5 and TRBJ2-1; the D is unclear. This CDR3 spans 13 amino acids. V was cut by 10 bases and J by 4 bases, with 14 bases left in between. The germline CDR1 and CDR2 sequences are MNHEY and SVGAGI. Here the CDR3 DNA reads TGTGCCACACACTCGACTGCATACAATGAGCAGTTCTTC. As protein: CATHSTAYNEQFF.

The J gene is TRBJ1-1, the V gene TRBV19, with a possible D match to TRBD1 (6 bases). Trimming took 2 bases from V and 3 from J, leaving 10 bases between them. CDR1 is LNHDA and CDR2 is SQIVND in the germline V gene (reference sequence). CDR3 size: 14 residues. Here the CDR3 reads CASSIQGRDTEAFF. CDR3 DNA: TGTGCCAGTAGTATACAGGGGAGGGACACTGAAGCTTTCTTT.

The rearrangement uses TRBV4-1 and TRBJ2-2; 10 bases line up with TRBD1. Germline CDR1 and CDR2: MGHRA and YSYEKL. CDR3 size: 15 residues. The V segment lost 1 base and the J segment 6 bases; nucleotides outside the gene matches: 2. CDR3 DNA: TGCGCCAGCAGCCAAGTGGGGACAGGGGCCGGGGAGCTGTTTTTT. It translates to CASSQVGTGAGELFF.

The CDR3 region has the DNA TGTGCCAGCAGTTTATCGGCCGGGACTAGTATCAATGAGCAGTTCTTC. It yields the protein CASSLSAGTSINEQFF. The chain couples TRBV27 to TRBJ2-1; 8 bases fit TRBD2. Trimming took 0 bases from V and 6 from J; bases not matched to a gene: 7. The germline V gene encodes CDR1 MNHEY and CDR2 SMNVEV (reference sequence). The CDR3 runs to 16 residues.

The chain employs TRBV11-2 and TRBJ2-7; maybe TRBD1 (5 bases). CDR1 and CDR2 from the germline V gene are SGHAT and FQNNGV. Trimming stripped 7 bases from V and 2 bases from J, with 12 bases between. The length of the CDR3 is 13 residues. CDR3 sequence: CASKQAFPYEQYF. CDR3 nucleotide sequence: TGTGCCAGCAAACAGGCCTTCCCCTACGAGCAGTACTTC.

This rearrangement joins TRBV12-5 to TRBJ2-4; TRBD2 is a possible D gene (5 bases). The V gene lost 0 bases and the J gene lost 1 base, with 13 bases spanning the gap. CDR1 and CDR2 from the germline V gene are LGHNT and FRNRAP. This CDR3 has 17 residues. The CDR3, as DNA: TGTGCTAGTGGTTTGGTAGACCAGCGGTGGGCCAAAAACATTCAGTACTTC. Amino acids: CASGLVDQRWAKNIQYF.

This chain connects TRBV12-3 or TRBV12-4 to TRBJ2-7; 8 positions match TRBD1. Trimming took 5 bases from V and 7 from J; bases not matched to a gene: 7. The CDR3 length is 13 residues. CDR3: CASSPDRDKEQYF. The CDR3 nucleotides read TGTGCCAGCAGTCCGGACAGGGATAAAGAGCAGTACTTC.

J is TRBJ1-2 and V is TRBV7-3; D is possibly TRBD1 (6 bases). V was cut by 4 bases and J by 8 bases, with 20 bases left in between. The germline V gene encodes CDR1 SGHTA and CDR2 FQGTGA. The CDR3 is 15 amino acids. CDR3 DNA: TGTGCCAGCAGCTCCACCCCCCAGGGGATGGGGGGCTACACCTTC. This sequence encodes CASSSTPQGMGGYTF.

This clone was counted a few times. The chain recombines TRBV28 with TRBJ2-1, with TRBD2 matching 10 bases. This CDR3 comprises 14 residues. The germline gives CDR1 MDHEN, CDR2 SYDVKM. V lost 9 bases and J lost 8; bases outside the gene matches: 10. CDR3 residues: CASSSSGRDYEQFF. The CDR3, as DNA: TGTGCCAGTTCCTCCAGCGGGAGGGACTATGAGCAGTTCTTC.

This chain links TRBV6-5 with TRBJ2-7; 7 nucleotides agree with TRBD1. Trimming took 2 bases from V and 2 from J; bases not matched to a gene: 3. This CDR3 comprises 14 residues. CDR1 and CDR2 (germline): MNHEY, SVGAGI. The CDR3 here is CASSYDRETYEQYF. The CDR3 DNA follows: TGTGCCAGCAGTTACGACAGGGAGACCTACGAGCAGTACTTC.

This clone has a handful of counts. This chain's CDR3 is CASSPTGTSKNEQFF. In nucleotides, the CDR3 is TGTGCCAGCTCACCAACCGGGACTAGTAAAAATGAGCAGTTCTTC. The chain uses TRBV18 and TRBJ2-1; 8 nucleotides align to TRBD2. The CDR3 totals 15 residues. The trim removed 2 bases at V and 7 bases at J, leaving 7 bases unmatched. Germline loops: CDR1 KGHSH, CDR2 LQKENI.

The V call is TRBV7-9, the J call TRBJ2-1; TRBD2 agrees at 12 bases. This CDR3 comprises 17 residues. The V gene's germline CDR1 is SEHNR and CDR2 FQNEAQ (reference sequence). V trimming: 5 bases; J trimming: 4 bases; junction bases outside the gene matches: 9. This CDR3 reads CASSPGLAGTLYNEQFF. CDR3 nucleotides: TGTGCCAGCAGCCCCGGACTAGCGGGGACCCTATACAATGAGCAGTTCTTC.

The CDR3 DNA sequence: TGTGCCAGCATCTTGGAAGGGGCTGGAAACACCATATATTTT. Translating gives CASILEGAGNTIYF. J is TRBJ1-3 and V is TRBV2, with D possibly TRBD1 on 5 matching bases. Trimming stripped 7 bases from V and 2 bases from J, with 12 bases between. This CDR3 spans 14 amino acids. Looked up from germline, CDR1 is SNHLY and CDR2 is FYNNEI. Supplemented by reference TRBV2 and TRBJ1-3, the full variable domain reads EPEVTQTPSHQVTQMGQEVILRCVPISNHLYFYWYRQILGQKVEFLVSFYNNEISEKSEIFDDQFSVERPDGSNFTLKIRSTKLEDSAMYFCASILEGAGNTIYFGEGSWLTVV.

CDR3 region: CASSSTGAVRLPEAFF. The CDR3 DNA is TGTGCCAGCAGCTCCACAGGAGCCGTTCGACTGCCTGAAGCTTTCTTT. The chain employs TRBV5-4 and TRBJ1-1; tentatively, D is TRBD1 (5 bases). The ends were cut back, 3 bases at V and 6 bases at J, with 21 bases in the middle. CDR1 and CDR2 from the germline V gene are SGHNT and YYREEE (reference sequence). The CDR3 spans 16 residues.

V is TRBV19 and J is TRBJ2-5; 10 bases are a match to TRBD1. Trimming took 6 bases from V and 4 from J; bases not matched to a gene: 8. Germline CDR1 LNHDA, CDR2 SQIVND (reference sequence). The CDR3 loop spans 15 amino acids. This CDR3 reads CASRPTGTGVETQYF. The CDR3 coding sequence is TGTGCCAGTAGGCCTACCGGGACAGGGGTAGAGACCCAGTACTTC.